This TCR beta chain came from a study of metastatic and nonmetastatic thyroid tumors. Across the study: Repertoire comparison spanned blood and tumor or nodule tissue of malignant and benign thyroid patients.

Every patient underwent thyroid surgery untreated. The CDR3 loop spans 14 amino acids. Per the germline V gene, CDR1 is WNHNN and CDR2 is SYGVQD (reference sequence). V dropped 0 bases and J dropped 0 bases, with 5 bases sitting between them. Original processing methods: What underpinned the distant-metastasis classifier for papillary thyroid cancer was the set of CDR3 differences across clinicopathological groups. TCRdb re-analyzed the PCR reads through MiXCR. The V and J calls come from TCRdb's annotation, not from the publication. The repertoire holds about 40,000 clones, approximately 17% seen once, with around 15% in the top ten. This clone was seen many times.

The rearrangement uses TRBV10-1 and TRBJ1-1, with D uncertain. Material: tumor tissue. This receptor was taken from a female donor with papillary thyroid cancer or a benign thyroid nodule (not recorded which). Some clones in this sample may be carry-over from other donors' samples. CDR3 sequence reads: CASSESRVNTEAFF. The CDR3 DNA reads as TGCGCCAGCAGTGAGTCGAGAGTGAACACTGAAGCTTTCTTT.